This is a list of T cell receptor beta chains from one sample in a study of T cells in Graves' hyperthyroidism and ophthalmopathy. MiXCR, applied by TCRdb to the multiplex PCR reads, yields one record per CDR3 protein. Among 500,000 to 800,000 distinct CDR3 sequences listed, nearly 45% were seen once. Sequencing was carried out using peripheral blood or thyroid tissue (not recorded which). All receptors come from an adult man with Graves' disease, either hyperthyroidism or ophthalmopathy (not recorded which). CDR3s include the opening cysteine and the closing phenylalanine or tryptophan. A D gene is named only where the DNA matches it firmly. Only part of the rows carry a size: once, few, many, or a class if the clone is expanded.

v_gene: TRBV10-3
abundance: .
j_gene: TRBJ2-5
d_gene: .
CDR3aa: CAISEDGSRAQYF
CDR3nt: TGTGCCATCAGTGAGGACGGCTCGAGGGCCCAGTACTTC

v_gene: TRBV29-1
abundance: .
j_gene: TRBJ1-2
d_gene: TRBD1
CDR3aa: CSVTTGTDGYTF
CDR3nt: TGCAGCGTCACTACCGGGACAGATGGCTACACCTTC

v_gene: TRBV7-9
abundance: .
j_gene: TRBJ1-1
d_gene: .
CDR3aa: CASSLGEATEAFF
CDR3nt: TGTGCCAGCAGCTTAGGGGAGGCCACTGAAGCTTTCTTT

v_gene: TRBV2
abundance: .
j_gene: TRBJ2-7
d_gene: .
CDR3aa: CASSFAGRGYEQYF
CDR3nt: TGTGCCAGCAGTTTTGCGGGCAGGGGCTACGAGCAGTACTTC

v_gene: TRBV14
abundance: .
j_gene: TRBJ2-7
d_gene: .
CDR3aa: CASSPGQGPLYEQYF
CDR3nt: TGTGCCAGCTCACCAGGGCAGGGGCCCCTCTACGAGCAGTACTTC

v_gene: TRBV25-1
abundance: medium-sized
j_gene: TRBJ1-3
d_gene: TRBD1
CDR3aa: CASSEGTGVYTIYF
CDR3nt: TGTGCCAGCAGCGAAGGGACAGGGGTTTACACCATATATTTT

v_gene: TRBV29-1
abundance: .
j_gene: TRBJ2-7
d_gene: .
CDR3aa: CSGRDSFYGQYF
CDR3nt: TGCAGCGGCCGGGACTCCTTCTACGGGCAGTACTTC

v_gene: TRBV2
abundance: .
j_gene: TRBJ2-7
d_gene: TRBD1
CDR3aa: CASSAEGQSIYEQYF
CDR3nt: TGTGCCAGCAGTGCAGAGGGACAGTCGATATACGAGCAGTACTTC

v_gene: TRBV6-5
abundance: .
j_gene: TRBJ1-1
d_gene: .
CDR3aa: CASSYVGVRTEAFF
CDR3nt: TGTGCCAGCAGTTACGTGGGGGTGCGGACTGAAGCTTTCTTT

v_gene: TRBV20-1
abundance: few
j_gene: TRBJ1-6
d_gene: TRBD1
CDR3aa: CSARPFDRDNSPLHF
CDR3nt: TGCAGTGCTAGACCTTTCGACAGGGATAATTCACCCCTCCACTTT

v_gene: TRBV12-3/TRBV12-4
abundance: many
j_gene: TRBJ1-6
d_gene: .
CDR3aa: CASSYTGNSPLHF
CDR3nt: TGTGCCAGCAGCTATACAGGGAATTCACCCCTCCACTTT

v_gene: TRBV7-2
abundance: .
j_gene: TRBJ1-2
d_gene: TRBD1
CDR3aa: CASSLAVGTGTIGYTF
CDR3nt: TGTGCCAGCAGCTTGGCCGTCGGGACAGGGACAATTGGCTACACCTTC

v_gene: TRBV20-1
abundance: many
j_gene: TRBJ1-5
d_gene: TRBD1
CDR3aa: CSARRTGLYNQPQHF
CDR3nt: TGCAGTGCTAGACGGACAGGGTTATACAATCAGCCCCAGCATTTT

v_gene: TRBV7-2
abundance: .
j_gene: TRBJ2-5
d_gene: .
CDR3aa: CASSPGEVRQETQYF
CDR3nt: TGTGCCAGCAGCCCCGGGGAGGTTCGCCAAGAGACCCAGTACTTC

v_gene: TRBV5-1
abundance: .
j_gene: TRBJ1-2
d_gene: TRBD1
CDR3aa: CASSLEDRTSYGYTF
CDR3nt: TGCGCCAGCAGCTTGGAGGACAGGACCAGCTATGGCTACACCTTC

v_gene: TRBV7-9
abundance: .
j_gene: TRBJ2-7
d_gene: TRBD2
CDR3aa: CASSQELAGFYEQYF
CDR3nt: TGTGCCAGCAGCCAAGAACTAGCGGGCTTTTACGAGCAGTACTTC

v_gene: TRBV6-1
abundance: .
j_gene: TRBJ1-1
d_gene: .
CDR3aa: CASSSRTHMNTEAFF
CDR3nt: TGTGCCAGCAGCTCGCGGACACATATGAACACTGAAGCTTTCTTT

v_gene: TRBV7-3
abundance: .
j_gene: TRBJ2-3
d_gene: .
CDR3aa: CASSLGAALGSDTQYF
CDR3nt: TGTGCCAGCAGCTTGGGGGCGGCTTTAGGATCGGATACGCAGTATTTT

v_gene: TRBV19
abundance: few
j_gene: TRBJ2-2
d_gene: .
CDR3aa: CASNPRGNTGELFF
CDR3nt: TGTGCCAGTAATCCACGGGGAAACACCGGGGAGCTGTTTTTT

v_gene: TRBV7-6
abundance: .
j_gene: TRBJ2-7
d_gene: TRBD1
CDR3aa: CASSSPGTGPSYEQYF
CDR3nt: TGTGCCAGCAGCTCACCAGGGACAGGTCCTTCCTACGAGCAGTACTTC

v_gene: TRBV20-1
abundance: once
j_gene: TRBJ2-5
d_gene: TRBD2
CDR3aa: CSAGSRGGPWQTQYF
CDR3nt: TGCAGTGCCGGATCCCGGGGGGGCCCATGGCAGACCCAGTACTTC

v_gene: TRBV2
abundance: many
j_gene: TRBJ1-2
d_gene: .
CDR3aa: CASSEGPQVDYGYTF
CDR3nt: TGTGCCAGCAGTGAGGGCCCCCAGGTGGACTATGGCTACACCTTC

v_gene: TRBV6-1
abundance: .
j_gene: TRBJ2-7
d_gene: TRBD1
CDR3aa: CASRNQGASYEQYF
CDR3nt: TGTGCCAGCAGAAATCAGGGGGCCAGCTACGAGCAGTACTTC

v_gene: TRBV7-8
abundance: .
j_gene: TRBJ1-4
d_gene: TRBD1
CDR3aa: CASSKQGIEEKLFF
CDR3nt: TGTGCCAGCAGCAAACAGGGGATAGAAGAAAAACTGTTTTTT

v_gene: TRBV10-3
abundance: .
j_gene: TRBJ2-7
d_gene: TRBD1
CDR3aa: CAIRTGGEQYEQYF
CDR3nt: TGTGCCATCAGGACAGGGGGCGAGCAGTACGAGCAGTACTTC

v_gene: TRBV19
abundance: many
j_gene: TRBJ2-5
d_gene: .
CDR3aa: CASTRRGQETQYF
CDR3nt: TGTGCCAGTACGCGGCGGGGCCAAGAGACCCAGTACTTC

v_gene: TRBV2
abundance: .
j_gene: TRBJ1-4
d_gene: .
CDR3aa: CASSDGVQEKLFF
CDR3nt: TGTGCCAGCTCCGACGGGGTTCAGGAAAAACTGTTTTTT

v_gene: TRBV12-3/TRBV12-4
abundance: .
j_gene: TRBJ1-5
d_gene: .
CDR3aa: CASSLRGNVDNQPQHF
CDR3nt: TGTGCCAGCAGTTTGCGCGGGAACGTTGACAATCAGCCCCAGCATTTT

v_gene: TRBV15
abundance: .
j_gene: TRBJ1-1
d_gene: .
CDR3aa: CATSTQGSDTEAFF
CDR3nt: TGTGCCACCAGCACTCAGGGATCGGACACTGAAGCTTTCTTC

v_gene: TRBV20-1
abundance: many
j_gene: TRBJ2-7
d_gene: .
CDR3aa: CSVRGQLSEQYF
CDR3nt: TGCAGTGTCAGAGGGCAGTTAAGCGAGCAGTACTTC

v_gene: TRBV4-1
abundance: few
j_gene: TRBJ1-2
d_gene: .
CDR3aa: CASSQDRRGPSGGYTF
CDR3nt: TGCGCCAGCAGCCAAGATCGTCGAGGGCCCTCGGGCGGCTACACCTTC

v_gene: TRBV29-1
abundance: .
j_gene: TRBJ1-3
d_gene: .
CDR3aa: CSVRLTAGGNTIYF
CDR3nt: TGCAGCGTTCGATTGACAGCGGGTGGTAACACCATATATTTT

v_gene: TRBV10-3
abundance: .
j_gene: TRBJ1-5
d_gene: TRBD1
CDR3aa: CATHGGQNQPQHF
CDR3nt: TGTGCCACTCACGGGGGACAGAATCAGCCCCAGCATTTT

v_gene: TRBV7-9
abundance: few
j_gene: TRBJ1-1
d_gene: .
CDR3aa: CASSWGGTSTEAFF
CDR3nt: TGTGCCAGCAGCTGGGGGGGGACGTCGACTGAAGCTTTCTTT

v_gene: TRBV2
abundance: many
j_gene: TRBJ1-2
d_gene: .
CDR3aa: CASSEVVRDGYTF
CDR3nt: TGTGCCAGCAGTGAAGTGGTGCGAGATGGCTACACCTTC

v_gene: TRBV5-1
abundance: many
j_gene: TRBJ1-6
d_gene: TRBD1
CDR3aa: CASGQGMNSPLHF
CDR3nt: TGCGCCAGCGGACAGGGGATGAATTCACCCCTCCACTTT

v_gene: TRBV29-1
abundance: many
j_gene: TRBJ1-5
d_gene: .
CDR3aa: CSVGFNQPQHF
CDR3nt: TGCAGCGTGGGGTTTAATCAGCCCCAGCATTTT

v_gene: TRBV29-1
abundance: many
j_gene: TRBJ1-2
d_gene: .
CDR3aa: CSVEREAGNGYTF
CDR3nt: TGCAGCGTTGAGAGAGAGGCGGGCAATGGCTACACCTTC

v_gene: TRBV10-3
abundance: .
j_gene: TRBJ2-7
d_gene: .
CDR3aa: CAISESQGTYEQYF
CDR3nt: TGTGCCATCAGTGAGTCGCAGGGAACCTACGAGCAGTACTTC

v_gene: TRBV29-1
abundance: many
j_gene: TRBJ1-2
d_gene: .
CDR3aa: CSVSQGRLGGYTF
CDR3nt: TGCAGCGTCAGTCAGGGGAGGTTAGGAGGCTACACCTTC

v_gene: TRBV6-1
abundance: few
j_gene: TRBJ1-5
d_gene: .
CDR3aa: CASKSGGNQPQHF
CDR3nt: TGTGCCAGCAAGTCCGGCGGGAATCAGCCCCAGCATTTT

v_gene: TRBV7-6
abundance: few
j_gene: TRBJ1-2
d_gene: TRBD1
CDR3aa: CASSLVTGQGPAGYTF
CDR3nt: TGTGCCAGCAGCTTAGTAACGGGACAGGGTCCCGCTGGCTACACCTTC

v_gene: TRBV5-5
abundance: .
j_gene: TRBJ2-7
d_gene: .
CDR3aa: CASSLGLGKNREQYF
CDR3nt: TGTGCCAGCAGCTTAGGCCTAGGGAAGAACCGAGAGCAGTACTTC

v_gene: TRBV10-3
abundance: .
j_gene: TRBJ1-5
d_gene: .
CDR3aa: CASSERFGQPQHF
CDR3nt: TGTGCCAGCAGTGAAAGGTTCGGACAGCCCCAGCATTTT

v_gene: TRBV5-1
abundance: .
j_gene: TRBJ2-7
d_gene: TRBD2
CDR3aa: CASSPGGDACEQYF
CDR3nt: TGCGCCAGCAGCCCCGGGGGGGACGCCTGCGAGCAGTACTTC